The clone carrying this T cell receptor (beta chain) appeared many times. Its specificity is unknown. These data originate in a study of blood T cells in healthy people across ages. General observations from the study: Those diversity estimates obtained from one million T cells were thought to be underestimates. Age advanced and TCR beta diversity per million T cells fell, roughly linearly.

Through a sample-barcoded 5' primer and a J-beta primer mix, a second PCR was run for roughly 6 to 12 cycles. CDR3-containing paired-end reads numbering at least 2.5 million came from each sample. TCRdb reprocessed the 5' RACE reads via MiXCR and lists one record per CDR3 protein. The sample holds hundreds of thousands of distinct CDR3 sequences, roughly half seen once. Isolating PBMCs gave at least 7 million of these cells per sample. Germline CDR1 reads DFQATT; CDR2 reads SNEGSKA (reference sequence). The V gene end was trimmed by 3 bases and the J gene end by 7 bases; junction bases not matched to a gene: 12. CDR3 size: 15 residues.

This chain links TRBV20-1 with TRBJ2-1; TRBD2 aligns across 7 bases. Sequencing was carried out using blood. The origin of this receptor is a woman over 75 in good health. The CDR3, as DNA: TGCAGTGCTAGTTTAACCCGGGGGGTGGTAAATGAGCAGTTCTTC. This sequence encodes CSASLTRGVVNEQFF.